This TCR beta chain was sequenced for a study of blood T cell repertoires in COVID-19. In this sample, this clone turned up once. TCRdb keeps only in-frame clones here, not all; method: immunoSEQ multiplex PCR. The sample lists approximately 220,000 clones, 86% occurring once. Sequencing was done on a sample of PBMCs or T cells enriched from blood (not recorded which). The receptor's source is a woman aged 40 to 50 with acute COVID-19.

Written as DNA, the CDR3 is TGTGCCAGCAGCTTGGGTAGTCAGAACACTGAAGCTTTCTTT. Translated, it gives CASSLGSQNTEAFF. The chain links TRBV5-6 to TRBJ1-1; D ambiguous. Germline CDR1 is SGHDT and CDR2 is YYEEEE. This CDR3 is 14 amino acids long. V gave up 0 bases and J gave up 1 base, with 7 bases separating them. The whole variable domain, filled in from reference TRBV5-6 and TRBJ1-1, reads DAGVTQSPTHLIKTRGQQVTLRCSPKSGHDTVSWYQQALGQGPQFIFQYYEEEERQRGNFPDRFSGHQFPNYSSELNVNALLLGDSALYLCASSLGSQNTEAFFGQGTRLTVV.